These 21 T cell receptor beta chains originate from one sample sequenced in a study of T-cell reconstitution after alpha-beta-depleted transplantation in children. Preparation of the TCRbeta library was carried out with unique molecular identifiers. One entry per CDR3 protein, called by TCRdb with MiXCR from the PCR reads. Of about 610,000 distinct CDR3 sequences in the sample, roughly a tenth were seen once. The specimen was PBMCs from the stem cell graft donor, collected from the stem cell graft. The receptor source for this set is a human donor who donated a stem cell graft to a child with acute myeloid leukemia.

The chain has TRBV29-1 and TRBJ2-7; the D gene could be TRBD1 or TRBD2 (5 bases each). Germline V gives CDR1 SQVTM, CDR2 ANQGSEA. With 1 base removed from V and 3 bases from J, the gap between germline ends came to 13 bases. CDR3 length equals 14 residues. The CDR3 here is CSVEGGLGVYEQYF. In DNA form, the CDR3 reads TGCAGCGTTGAAGGCGGCTTGGGGGTCTACGAGCAGTACTTC.

The V call is TRBV6-5, the J call TRBJ1-2, with D perhaps matching TRBD1 (5 bases). This CDR3 has 14 residues. The V end lost 1 base, the J end lost 2 bases, and 8 bases lay between the germline ends. The germline V gene encodes CDR1 MNHEY and CDR2 SVGAGI. The CDR3 sequence is CASSYYDSNYGYTF. CDR3 nucleotides: TGTGCCAGCAGTTACTATGACAGCAACTATGGCTACACCTTC.

This chain links TRBV20-1 with TRBJ2-2; no firm D call. The CDR3 is 13 amino acids. The germline V and J ends were trimmed by 0 bases and 6 bases, with 8 bases remaining between them. Germline V gene sequence: CDR1 DFQATT, CDR2 SNEGSKA (reference sequence). CDR3 nucleotides: TGCAGTGCTAGAGATCTGGGTGCCGGGGAGCTGTTTTTT. Amino acid sequence: CSARDLGAGELFF.

There are a few counts of this clonotype. The chain recombines TRBV6-2 or TRBV6-3 with TRBJ1-1; D uncertain. Trimming took off 5 bases at V and 4 bases at J, with 11 bases between the two ends. The length of the CDR3 is 13 residues. CDR1 is MNHEY, CDR2 SVGEGT, per germline. The CDR3 reads CASSAPPGTEAFF. In nucleotides, the CDR3 is TGTGCCAGCAGTGCCCCGCCGGGCACTGAAGCTTTCTTT.

This sequence joins TRBV4-3 and TRBJ2-3, with a tentative D call TRBD2 (6 bases). The V end was cut by 0 bases, the J end by 2 bases, with 12 bases between. This CDR3 contains 16 residues. CDR1 and CDR2 from the germline V gene are LGHNA and YSLEER. The CDR3 reads CASSQDHADYTDTQYF. Written as DNA, the CDR3 is TGCGCCAGCAGCCAAGATCATGCGGACTACACAGATACGCAGTATTTT.

V is TRBV7-2 and J is TRBJ2-5, with D possibly being TRBD2 (5 bases). V lost 8 bases and J lost 4, with 14 bases in between. The CDR3 covers 13 residues. CDR1 is SGHTA and CDR2 is FQGNSA in the germline V gene. The DNA for the CDR3 is TGTGCCAGCGGCCGGGAACGGGCAGAGACCCAGTACTTC. Translating it yields CASGRERAETQYF.

This clonotype has only a few counts. The gene calls are TRBV7-8 and TRBJ2-1; TRBD2 matches at 9 bases. The trim removed 5 bases at V and 0 bases at J, leaving 8 bases unmatched. The CDR3 is 17 amino acids. In germline, CDR1 is SGHVS, CDR2 FQNEAQ. CDR3 coding DNA: TGTGCCAGCAGCCCCCGAGCGGGAGGCCTCTCCTACAATGAGCAGTTCTTC. It translates to CASSPRAGGLSYNEQFF. Together with reference TRBV7-8 and TRBJ2-1, the CDR3 gives the full variable domain: GAGVSQSPRYKVAKRGQDVALRCDPISGHVSLFWYQQALGQGPEFLTYFQNEAQLDKSGLPSDRFFAERPEGSVSTLKIQRTQQEDSAVYLCASSPRAGGLSYNEQFFGPGTRLTVL.

This clonotype has at least ten counts. The chain employs TRBV11-2 and TRBJ2-7, with a possible D match to TRBD2 (7 bases). The CDR3 sequence is 16 residues long. Looked up from germline, CDR1 is SGHAT and CDR2 is FQNNGV. V dropped 1 base and J dropped 3 bases, with 16 bases sitting between them. CDR3 nucleotide sequence: TGTGCCAGCAGCTTAGGTGCCAGGGGAGGGTACTACGAGCAGTACTTC. Residues: CASSLGARGGYYEQYF. Together with reference TRBV11-2 and TRBJ2-7, the CDR3 gives the full variable domain: EAGVAQSPRYKIIEKRQSVAFWCNPISGHATLYWYQQILGQGPKLLIQFQNNGVVDDSQLPKDRFSAERLKGVDSTLKIQPAKLEDSAVYLCASSLGARGGYYEQYFGPGTRLTVT.

Written as DNA, the CDR3 is TGCAGTGCTAGAGACCGGGGAGAGGGTGAAGCTTTCTTT. It is translated as CSARDRGEGEAFF. The genes are TRBV20-1 and TRBJ1-1; D is unclear. Germline V lookup: CDR1 DFQATT, CDR2 SNEGSKA (reference sequence). The CDR3 extends over 13 amino acids. The germline V and J ends were trimmed by 0 bases and 7 bases, with 12 bases remaining between them.

The chain combines TRBV24-1 with TRBJ2-3, with D hard to call. V was pared by 3 bases and J by 2 bases, with 14 bases between. Germline V gives CDR1 KGHDR, CDR2 SFDVKD. The CDR3 length is 16 residues. The CDR3 is CATSDPGPSSTDTQYF. The DNA for the CDR3 is TGTGCCACCAGTGATCCCGGGCCCAGTTCCACAGATACGCAGTATTTT.

This clonotype occurred many times. This chain connects TRBV6-2 or TRBV6-3 to TRBJ2-4; D not resolved. The length of the CDR3 is 15 residues. The germline CDR1 and CDR2 sequences are MNHEY and SVGEGT. Deletions cut 8 bases from V and 1 base from J, with 15 bases between. The CDR3 is CASGKSTPAKNIQYF. CDR3 coding DNA: TGTGCCAGCGGAAAGTCGACTCCGGCCAAAAACATTCAGTACTTC.

This clonotype was seen repeatedly, ten times or more. This rearrangement joins TRBV6-5 to TRBJ2-2; the match to TRBD2 covers 9 bases. CDR3 length equals 17 residues. With V trimmed by 6 bases and J by 1 base, 9 bases remained unmatched. Germline V gene lookup returns CDR1 MNHEY and CDR2 SVGAGI. CDR3 in DNA: TGTGCCAGCAGACCGAGATTGACTAGCGGGAACACCGGGGAGCTGTTTTTT. Protein sequence: CASRPRLTSGNTGELFF.

This clonotype has just a few counts. V and J are TRBV7-3 and TRBJ2-3, with TRBD2 matching 10 bases. Per the germline V gene, CDR1 is SGHTA and CDR2 is FQGTGA. The CDR3 length is 15 residues. With V trimmed by 4 bases and J by 3 bases, 4 bases remained unmatched. Written as DNA, the CDR3 is TGTGCCAGCAGCTATAGCGGGAGGAGGACAGATACGCAGTATTTT. It codes for CASSYSGRRTDTQYF.

The gene calls are TRBV24-1 and TRBJ2-3; D call uncertain. V was cut by 4 bases and J by 3 bases, with 4 bases left in between. Germline-derived CDR1 and CDR2 are KGHDR and SFDVKD. The CDR3 is 12 amino acids. CDR3 bases: TGTGCCACCAGTGACAGGACAGATACGCAGTATTTT. It encodes CATSDRTDTQYF.

The sample holds a few counts of this clonotype. J is TRBJ1-2 and V is TRBV4-3, with 9 bases matching TRBD1. CDR1 is LGHNA, CDR2 YSLEER, per germline. V was pared by 0 bases and J by 7 bases, with 6 bases of the junction left unmatched. There are 15 residues in the CDR3. The CDR3 DNA reads as TGCGCCAGCAGCCAAGATGTCGGGGACAGGGCTGGCTACACCTTC. It is translated as CASSQDVGDRAGYTF.

The genes are TRBV6-2 or TRBV6-3 and TRBJ2-1, with TRBD2 matching over 8 bases. The germline gives CDR1 MNHEY, CDR2 SVGEGT. CDR3 length equals 15 residues. Losses at the gene ends were 4 bases for V and 4 bases for J; bases not matched to a gene: 6. The CDR3 region has the DNA TGTGCCAGCAGTTCCGGGGGGACTAGGTACAATGAGCAGTTCTTC. Translation gives CASSSGGTRYNEQFF.

The chain has TRBV6-2 or TRBV6-3 and TRBJ2-1, with 9 nucleotides matching TRBD1. Germline CDR1 is MNHEY and CDR2 is SVGEGT. With 7 bases clipped from V and 12 bases from J, the junction kept 16 bases outside the gene matches. The CDR3 sequence is 15 residues long. Here the CDR3 reads CASTQSGQGGVAQFF. CDR3 DNA: TGTGCCAGCACCCAGTCGGGACAGGGTGGGGTCGCGCAGTTCTTC.

This clonotype was seen at least ten times. The chain couples TRBV7-2 to TRBJ1-1, with D maybe TRBD1 (5 bases). CDR3 length equals 15 residues. V gave up 2 bases and J gave up 4 bases, with 14 bases separating them. Per germline, CDR1 SGHTA and CDR2 FQGNSA. The CDR3 coding sequence is TGTGCCAGCAGCTTATTTTCCGCAGGGACCACTGAAGCTTTCTTT. It codes for CASSLFSAGTTEAFF.

This clonotype was counted at least ten times. In DNA form, the CDR3 reads TGTGCCAGCAGTTTCTCCCCCCGGGGTCGGACCTACGAGCAGTACTTC. It yields the protein CASSFSPRGRTYEQYF. This rearrangement joins TRBV28 to TRBJ2-7; TRBD2 might be the D (5 bases). Germline CDR1 is MDHEN and CDR2 is SYDVKM. CDR3 length equals 16 residues. Trimming removed 3 bases at V and 2 bases at J, with 17 bases between.

This clonotype was detected many times. J is TRBJ2-7 and V is TRBV28; D is unclear. Looked up from germline, CDR1 is MDHEN and CDR2 is SYDVKM. The CDR3 length is 14 residues. The V end was cut by 7 bases, the J end by 6 bases, with 19 bases between. In DNA form, the CDR3 reads TGTGCCAGCACCATCGGCGGCGGAAAGCCCGAGCAGTACTTC. It encodes CASTIGGGKPEQYF.

This chain uses TRBV5-1 with TRBJ1-2; unclear D gene. CDR1 is SGHRS, CDR2 YFSETQ, per germline. V was clipped by 4 bases and J by 4 bases, with 17 bases between them. CDR3 length: 15 residues. CDR3 DNA: TGCGCCAGCAGCCCCTCCGTGACACCAAGCTATGGCTACACCTTC. It encodes CASSPSVTPSYGYTF.